Below are 28 T cell receptor beta chains sequenced from a single sample in a study of early stage breast cancer tumors. Here immunoSEQ multiplex PCR was the method, and the copy in TCRdb shows in-frame clones only, minus some. Among around 30,000 clones listed, roughly two thirds were seen once. The sample comprised blood. These receptors came from a person aged 45 to 59 with breast cancer.

The chain combines TRBV2 with TRBJ2-2; D uncertain. The CDR3 extends over 15 amino acids. The V gene lost 5 bases and the J gene lost 1 base, with 11 bases spanning the gap. Germline V gene data show CDR1 as SNHLY and CDR2 as FYNNEI. CDR3 sequence: CASSRQTQNTGELFF. CDR3 bases: TGTGCCAGCAGTCGTCAAACACAGAACACCGGGGAGCTGTTTTTT.

The V call is TRBV19, the J call TRBJ2-1, with 7 bases that match TRBD2. J was trimmed by 3 bases and V by 3 bases; bases with no gene match: 8. CDR1 is LNHDA and CDR2 is SQIVND in the germline V gene (reference sequence). There are 16 residues in the CDR3. CDR3 sequence: CASSILSSSGYNEQFF. CDR3 sequence (DNA): TGTGCCAGTAGTATTCTTAGCTCTAGCGGCTACAATGAGCAGTTCTTC. The variable domain in full, completed from reference TRBV19 and TRBJ2-1, reads DGGITQSPKYLFRKEGQNVTLSCEQNLNHDAMYWYRQDPGQGLRLIYYSQIVNDFQKGDIAEGYSVSREKKESFPLTVTSAQKNPTAFYLCASSILSSSGYNEQFFGPGTRLTVL.

The V and J genes are TRBV7-3 and TRBJ1-1; D is possibly TRBD1 (6 bases). CDR3 length equals 13 residues. Germline CDR1 SGHTA, CDR2 FQGTGA. With 3 bases removed from V and 8 bases from J, the gap between germline ends came to 13 bases. The CDR3: CASSFTGRGEAFF. CDR3 bases: TGTGCCAGCAGCTTCACAGGGCGAGGAGAAGCTTTCTTT.

V is TRBV12-5 and J is TRBJ2-1; 9 bases are a match to TRBD2. V lost 5 bases and J lost 3; bases outside the gene matches: 5. Looked up from germline, CDR1 is LGHNT and CDR2 is FRNRAP. The CDR3 loop spans 15 amino acids. The CDR3 sequence is CASGRGLAFYNEQFF. In DNA form, the CDR3 reads TGTGCTAGTGGTCGGGGACTAGCCTTCTACAATGAGCAGTTCTTC.

The chain is built from TRBV5-1 and TRBJ2-1, with 12 bases aligning to TRBD2. V dropped 3 bases and J dropped 10; count of bases not matched to a gene: 14. Germline V gene sequence: CDR1 SGHRS, CDR2 YFSETQ. This CDR3 contains 17 residues. Written as DNA, the CDR3 is TGCGCCAGCAGCTCCCGACTAGCGGGAGAGGTTTTTCGGGAGCAGTTCTTC. Residues: CASSSRLAGEVFREQFF. The variable domain in full, completed from reference TRBV5-1 and TRBJ2-1, reads KAGVTQTPRYLIKTRGQQVTLSCSPISGHRSVSWYQQTPGQGLQFLFEYFSETQRNKGNFPGRFSGRQFSNSRSEMNVSTLELGDSALYLCASSSRLAGEVFREQFFGPGTRLTVL.

The chain has TRBV14 and TRBJ2-7; 11 bases are shared with TRBD1. CDR3 length: 16 amino acids. CDR1 and CDR2 from the germline V gene are SGHDN and FVKESK. V was pared by 4 bases and J by 4 bases, with 9 bases of the junction left unmatched. The CDR3 spells CASSLSGGQGVYEQYF. DNA of the CDR3: TGTGCCAGCAGCCTTTCAGGGGGACAGGGGGTTTACGAGCAGTACTTC.

This clone has only one observation. This sequence joins TRBV4-1 and TRBJ2-7; 9 nucleotides line up with TRBD2. CDR3 size: 14 residues. J was trimmed by 3 bases and V by 1 base; bases with no gene match: 1. Germline V gene sequence: CDR1 MGHRA, CDR2 YSYEKL. CDR3 sequence: CASSQGLADYEQYF. The CDR3 nucleotides read TGCGCCAGCAGCCAAGGACTAGCGGACTACGAGCAGTACTTC.

This clone came up once. The chain has TRBV2 and TRBJ2-1, with no clear D. V was cut by 6 bases and J by 5 bases, with 20 bases left in between. This CDR3 is 16 amino acids long. The germline V gene encodes CDR1 SNHLY and CDR2 FYNNEI. As DNA, the CDR3 is TGTGCCAGCAGCGCCATTGACTTCGAATTTGACAATGAGCAGTTCTTC. This codes for CASSAIDFEFDNEQFF.

V gene TRBV5-6 combines with J gene TRBJ1-5; 8 nucleotides match TRBD1. The CDR3 runs to 17 residues. Germline V lookup: CDR1 SGHDT, CDR2 YYEEEE. V shed 2 bases and J 5 bases; nucleotides not matched to a gene: 12. CDR3 region: CASSLPCRDRRDQPQHF. The CDR3 DNA follows: TGTGCCAGCAGCTTACCCTGTAGGGACAGGAGGGATCAGCCCCAGCATTTT.

The chain is built from TRBV2 and TRBJ2-5; D remains unclear. From germline, CDR1 is SNHLY and CDR2 FYNNEI. This CDR3 has 12 amino acids. Trimming stripped 4 bases from V and 5 bases from J, with 8 bases between. CDR3 nucleotide sequence: TGTGCCAGCAGTGCCTATGGGGAGACCCAGTACTTC. Its translation: CASSAYGETQYF. Full variable domain (missing parts from reference TRBV2 and TRBJ2-5): EPEVTQTPSHQVTQMGQEVILRCVPISNHLYFYWYRQILGQKVEFLVSFYNNEISEKSEIFDDQFSVERPDGSNFTLKIRSTKLEDSAMYFCASSAYGETQYFGPGTRLLVL.

V and J are TRBV5-5 and TRBJ1-1; TRBD1 might be the D (5 bases). This CDR3 has 15 amino acids. Germline CDR1 and CDR2: SGHKS and YYEKEE (reference sequence). V was clipped by 0 bases and J by 5 bases, with 14 bases between them. DNA of the CDR3: TGTGCCAGCAGCTTGGGCGATCAGGGTTTGACTGAAGCTTTCTTT. This gives the protein CASSLGDQGLTEAFF. The variable domain in full, completed from reference TRBV5-5 and TRBJ1-1, reads DAGVTQSPTHLIKTRGQQVTLRCSPISGHKSVSWYQQVLGQGPQFIFQYYEKEERGRGNFPDRFSARQFPNYSSELNVNALLLGDSALYLCASSLGDQGLTEAFFGQGTRLTVV.

V gene TRBV7-8 combines with J gene TRBJ2-7; 10 bases match TRBD1. With 1 base clipped from V and 2 bases from J, the junction kept 8 bases outside the gene matches. Germline CDR1 SGHVS, CDR2 FQNEAQ. The CDR3 runs 17 residues. The CDR3 protein is CASSLVGDGTGAYEQYF. CDR3 DNA: TGTGCCAGCAGCTTAGTTGGAGACGGGACAGGGGCCTACGAGCAGTACTTC.

The chain links TRBV4-1 to TRBJ2-7; D is possibly TRBD1 (6 bases). CDR3 length: 15 residues. Trimming took off 4 bases at V and 0 bases at J, with 13 bases between the two ends. CDR1 MGHRA and CDR2 YSYEKL come from the germline V gene. In DNA form, the CDR3 reads TGCGCCAGCAGCCCCTCGACAGGAGCCTCCTACGAGCAGTACTTC. Its protein is CASSPSTGASYEQYF.

The sample holds a few counts of this clone. V and J are TRBV7-9 and TRBJ2-2, with 9 bases identical to TRBD2. The CDR3 covers 16 residues. Trimming removed 4 bases from V and 6 bases from J; junction bases left unmatched: 9. CDR1 is SEHNR, CDR2 FQNEAQ, per germline (reference sequence). The CDR3 nucleotides are TGTGCCAGCAGCTATCGGACTAGCGCGACCCCCGGGGAGCTGTTTTTT. Its translation is CASSYRTSATPGELFF. The complete variable domain, with remaining parts taken from reference TRBV7-9 and TRBJ2-2, reads DTGVSQNPRHKITKRGQNVTFRCDPISEHNRLYWYRQTLGQGPEFLTYFQNEAQLEKSRLLSDRFSAERPKGSFSTLEIQRTEQGDSAMYLCASSYRTSATPGELFFGEGSRLTVL.

This chain uses TRBV14 with TRBJ2-3; a possible D gene is TRBD1 (6 bases). This CDR3 contains 16 residues. V gave up 0 bases and J gave up 6 bases, with 16 bases separating them. In germline, CDR1 is SGHDN, CDR2 FVKESK. The DNA for the CDR3 is TGTGCCAGCAGCCAAGATCGCTTAACAGGGCCCGATACGCAGTATTTT. This sequence encodes CASSQDRLTGPDTQYF.

J is TRBJ2-5 and V is TRBV7-9, with D perhaps TRBD1 (7 bases). The CDR3 sequence is 16 residues long. In germline, CDR1 is SEHNR, CDR2 FQNEAQ (reference sequence). V was shortened by 2 bases and J by 10 bases, with 23 bases between the two germline ends. CDR3 sequence: CASSLFLGGTASLQYF. CDR3 nucleotide sequence: TGTGCCAGCAGCTTATTCTTAGGGGGGACAGCAAGTCTCCAGTACTTC.

This rearrangement joins TRBV10-3 to TRBJ1-1; possibly TRBD1 for D (5 bases). The CDR3 runs to 18 residues. CDR1 is ENHRY, CDR2 SYGVKD, per germline. Trimming took off 7 bases at V and 0 bases at J, with 24 bases between the two ends. CDR3 amino acids: CAIKPGPSMSLLNTEAFF. The CDR3 DNA sequence: TGTGCCATCAAACCGGGGCCATCCATGAGCCTTTTGAACACTGAAGCTTTCTTT.

V and J are TRBV6-5 and TRBJ1-5, with unresolved D. The germline V and J ends were trimmed by 0 bases and 6 bases, with 15 bases remaining between them. CDR1 and CDR2 from the germline V gene are MNHEY and SVGAGI. The CDR3 has 16 amino acids. The CDR3 loop reads CASSYSTPEAGQPQHF. The CDR3 DNA reads TGTGCCAGCAGTTACTCGACTCCGGAAGCCGGTCAGCCCCAGCATTTT.

The chain employs TRBV9 and TRBJ1-1; tentatively, D is TRBD1 (5 bases). V gave up 0 bases and J gave up 2 bases, with 11 bases separating them. The CDR3 has 15 amino acids. Germline values: CDR1 SGDLS, CDR2 YYNGEE. CDR3 protein: CASSVGRTLNTEAFF. CDR3 nucleotides: TGTGCCAGCAGCGTAGGAAGGACACTCAACACTGAAGCTTTCTTT.

This chain links TRBV7-9 with TRBJ2-3, with 11 bases aligning to TRBD2. Germline CDR1 SEHNR, CDR2 FQNEAQ (reference sequence). V dropped 5 bases and J dropped 4; count of bases not matched to a gene: 5. The CDR3 covers 15 residues. The CDR3 loop is CASSLGTSGADTQYF. The DNA for the CDR3 is TGTGCCAGCAGCCTCGGGACTAGCGGTGCAGATACGCAGTATTTT.

The chain uses TRBV2 and TRBJ2-7; 14 bases align to TRBD2. The CDR3 length is 19 residues. The J segment lost 0 bases and the V segment lost 5 bases, leaving 12 bases of the junction unmatched. CDR1 is SNHLY, CDR2 FYNNEI, per germline. The CDR3 region is CASSSQVPGLAGDSYEQYF. The CDR3 DNA follows: TGTGCCAGCAGTTCCCAAGTCCCGGGACTAGCGGGAGACTCCTACGAGCAGTACTTC.

The V gene is TRBV28, the J gene TRBJ1-3; D call uncertain. Per germline, CDR1 MDHEN and CDR2 SYDVKM. The CDR3 has 14 amino acids. Trimming removed 7 bases from V and 0 bases from J, with 10 bases in between. The CDR3 sequence: CASISSPSGNTIYF. The CDR3 nucleotides read TGTGCCAGCATTTCAAGTCCCTCTGGAAACACCATATATTTT.

This chain joins TRBV29-1 and TRBJ1-2; D gene uncertain. Trimming cost V 3 bases and J 2 bases, with 10 bases left between them. In germline, CDR1 is SQVTM, CDR2 ANQGSEA. CDR3 length: 13 amino acids. The CDR3 nucleotides read TGCAGCGTTGAGGCCCCCGGGAACTATGGCTACACCTTC. It specifies CSVEAPGNYGYTF.

This chain joins TRBV5-1 and TRBJ2-5; 8 nucleotides align to TRBD1. J was trimmed by 2 bases and V by 1 base; bases with no gene match: 4. The CDR3 runs 15 residues. Germline CDR1 SGHRS, CDR2 YFSETQ. The CDR3 DNA follows: TGCGCCAGCAGCTTGTTGGGACAGGTTCAAGAGACCCAGTACTTC. It yields the protein CASSLLGQVQETQYF. The variable domain in full, completed from reference TRBV5-1 and TRBJ2-5, reads KAGVTQTPRYLIKTRGQQVTLSCSPISGHRSVSWYQQTPGQGLQFLFEYFSETQRNKGNFPGRFSGRQFSNSRSEMNVSTLELGDSALYLCASSLLGQVQETQYFGPGTRLLVL.

The chain is built from TRBV29-1 and TRBJ2-7; D perhaps matches TRBD1 (6 bases). The V gene lost 4 bases and the J gene lost 0 bases, with 19 bases spanning the gap. CDR1 is SQVTM, CDR2 ANQGSEA, per germline. The CDR3 loop spans 16 amino acids. CDR3 coding DNA: TGCAGCGTTGGAGGGTGGGGGCCCCAGAGCTCCTACGAGCAGTACTTC. This codes for CSVGGWGPQSSYEQYF.

This chain uses TRBV18 with TRBJ2-2, with D perhaps matching TRBD2 (5 bases). The germline V and J ends were trimmed by 0 bases and 8 bases, with 7 bases remaining between them. Germline V gives CDR1 KGHSH, CDR2 LQKENI. The length of the CDR3 is 13 residues. The chain's CDR3 is CASSPPRRGELFF. The CDR3 DNA is TGTGCCAGCTCACCACCGAGGAGGGGGGAGCTGTTTTTT.

The chain recombines TRBV7-8 with TRBJ1-1; possibly TRBD1 for D (5 bases). Per the germline V gene, CDR1 is SGHVS and CDR2 is FQNEAQ. Between the trimmed V and J ends, which lost 1 base and 4 bases, there was a span of 16 bases. This CDR3 has 16 amino acids. CDR3 sequence: CASSLEGGAISTEAFF. DNA for the CDR3: TGTGCCAGCAGCTTAGAGGGAGGGGCGATAAGCACTGAAGCTTTCTTT.

In this sample, this clone turned up a few times. The chain couples TRBV19 to TRBJ1-5; 8 positions match TRBD1. The V gene end was trimmed by 5 bases and the J gene end by 6 bases; junction bases not matched to a gene: 3. The CDR3 runs 13 residues. Per germline, CDR1 LNHDA and CDR2 SQIVND (reference sequence). CDR3 bases: TGTGCCAGTAGTCGGACAGGGAGTCAGCCCCAGCATTTT. Translation: CASSRTGSQPQHF.